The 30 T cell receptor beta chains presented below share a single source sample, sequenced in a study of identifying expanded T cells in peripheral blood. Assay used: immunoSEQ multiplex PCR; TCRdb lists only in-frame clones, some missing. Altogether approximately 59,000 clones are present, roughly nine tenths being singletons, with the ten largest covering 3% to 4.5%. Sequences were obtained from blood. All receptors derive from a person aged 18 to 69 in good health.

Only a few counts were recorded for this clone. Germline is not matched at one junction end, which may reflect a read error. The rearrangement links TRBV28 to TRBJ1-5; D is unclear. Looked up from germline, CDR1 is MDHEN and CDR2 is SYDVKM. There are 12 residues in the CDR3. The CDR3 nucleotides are TGTGCCAGCAGGTTATCCAATCAGCCCCAGCATTTT. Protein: CASRLSNQPQHF.

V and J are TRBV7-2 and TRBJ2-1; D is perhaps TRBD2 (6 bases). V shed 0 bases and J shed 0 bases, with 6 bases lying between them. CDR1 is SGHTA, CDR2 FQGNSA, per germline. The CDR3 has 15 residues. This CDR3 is CASSLAGSSYNEQFF. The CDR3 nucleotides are TGTGCCAGCAGCTTAGCCGGGAGCTCCTACAATGAGCAGTTCTTC.

CDR3 sequence: CASSPTNYEQYF. In nucleotides, the CDR3 is TGTGCCAGCTCACCGACAAACTACGAGCAGTACTTC. The chain combines TRBV18 with TRBJ2-7, with no clear D. Per the germline V gene, CDR1 is KGHSH and CDR2 is LQKENI. The CDR3 contains 12 residues. V gave up 3 bases and J gave up 3 bases, with 6 bases separating them.

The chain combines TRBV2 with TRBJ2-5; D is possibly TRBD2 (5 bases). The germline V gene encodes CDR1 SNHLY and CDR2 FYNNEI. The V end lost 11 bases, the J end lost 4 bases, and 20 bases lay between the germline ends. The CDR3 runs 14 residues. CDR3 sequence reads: CASIRRRDIETQYF. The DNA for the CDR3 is TGTGCCTCGATTAGGAGGAGAGACATAGAGACCCAGTACTTC.

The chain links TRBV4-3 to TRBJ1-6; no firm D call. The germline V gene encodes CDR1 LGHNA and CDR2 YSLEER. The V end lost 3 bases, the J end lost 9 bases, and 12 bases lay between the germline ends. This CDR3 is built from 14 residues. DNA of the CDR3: TGCGCCAGCAGCCAGGTGAACAAGGGTTCACCCCTCCACTTT. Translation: CASSQVNKGSPLHF.

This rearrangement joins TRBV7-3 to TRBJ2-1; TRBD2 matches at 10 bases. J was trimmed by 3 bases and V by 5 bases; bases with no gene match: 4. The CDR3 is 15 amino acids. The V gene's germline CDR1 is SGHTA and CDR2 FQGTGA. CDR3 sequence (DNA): TGTGCCAGCAGCCGCGGGACTAGCGTCTACAATGAGCAGTTCTTC. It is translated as CASSRGTSVYNEQFF. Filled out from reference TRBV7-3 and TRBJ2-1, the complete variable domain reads GAGVSQTPSNKVTEKGKYVELRCDPISGHTALYWYRQSLGQGPEFLIYFQGTGAADDSGLPNDRFFAVRPEGSVSTLKIQRTERGDSAVYLCASSRGTSVYNEQFFGPGTRLTVL.

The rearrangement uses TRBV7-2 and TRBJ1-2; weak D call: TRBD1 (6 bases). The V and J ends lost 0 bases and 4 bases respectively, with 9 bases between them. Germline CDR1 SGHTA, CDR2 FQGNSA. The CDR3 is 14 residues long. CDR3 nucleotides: TGTGCCAGCAGCTTAGCCTCGGGGGCCTATGGCTACACCTTC. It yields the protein CASSLASGAYGYTF.

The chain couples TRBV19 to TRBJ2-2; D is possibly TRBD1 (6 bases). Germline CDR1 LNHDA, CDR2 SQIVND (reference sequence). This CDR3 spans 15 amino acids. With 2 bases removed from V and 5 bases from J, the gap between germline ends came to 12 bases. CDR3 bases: TGTGCCAGTAGTATATTTCCAGGGACAACCGGGGAGCTGTTTTTT. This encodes CASSIFPGTTGELFF.

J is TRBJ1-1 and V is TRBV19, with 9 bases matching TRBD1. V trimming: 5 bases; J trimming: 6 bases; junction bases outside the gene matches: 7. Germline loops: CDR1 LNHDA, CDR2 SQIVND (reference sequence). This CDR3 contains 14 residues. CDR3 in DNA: TGTGCCAGTAGTCTCGGACAGGGGTTTGCTGAAGCTTTCTTT. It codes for CASSLGQGFAEAFF.

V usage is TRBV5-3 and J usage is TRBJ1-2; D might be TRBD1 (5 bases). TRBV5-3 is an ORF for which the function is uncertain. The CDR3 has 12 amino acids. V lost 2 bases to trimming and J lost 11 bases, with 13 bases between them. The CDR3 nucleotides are TGTGCCAGAAGCTTCGGGCAGGGAGGGTACACCTTC. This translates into CARSFGQGGYTF.

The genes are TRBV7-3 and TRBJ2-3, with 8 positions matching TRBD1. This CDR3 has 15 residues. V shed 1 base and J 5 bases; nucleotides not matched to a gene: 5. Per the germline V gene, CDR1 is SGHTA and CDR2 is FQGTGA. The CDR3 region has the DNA TGTGCCAGCAGCTTAAGGGACAGGAAGGAAGATACGCAGTATTTT. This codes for CASSLRDRKEDTQYF.

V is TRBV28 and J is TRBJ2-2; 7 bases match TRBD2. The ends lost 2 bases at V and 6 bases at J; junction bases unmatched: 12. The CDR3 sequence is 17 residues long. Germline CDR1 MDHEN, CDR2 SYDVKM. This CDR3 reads CASSLVGAGEKAGELFF. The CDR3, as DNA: TGTGCCAGCAGTTTAGTAGGGGCGGGAGAGAAGGCCGGGGAGCTGTTTTTT.

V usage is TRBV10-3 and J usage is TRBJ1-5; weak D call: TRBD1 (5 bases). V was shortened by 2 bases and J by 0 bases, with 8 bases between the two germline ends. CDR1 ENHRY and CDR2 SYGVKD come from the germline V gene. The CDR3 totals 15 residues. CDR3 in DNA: TGTGCCATCAGTGAGCATGGGGGTAGCAATCAGCCCCAGCATTTT. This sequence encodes CAISEHGGSNQPQHF.

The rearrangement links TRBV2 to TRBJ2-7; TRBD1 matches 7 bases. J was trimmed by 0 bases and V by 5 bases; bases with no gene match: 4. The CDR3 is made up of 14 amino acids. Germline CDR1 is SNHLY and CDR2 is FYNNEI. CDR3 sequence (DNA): TGTGCCAGCAGTCCGGACAGGTACTCCTACGAGCAGTACTTC. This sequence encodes CASSPDRYSYEQYF.

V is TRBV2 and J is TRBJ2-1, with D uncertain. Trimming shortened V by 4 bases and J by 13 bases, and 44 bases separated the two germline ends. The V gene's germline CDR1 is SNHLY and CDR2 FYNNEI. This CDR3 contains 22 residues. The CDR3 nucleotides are TGTGCCAGCAGTGGAAGGAGACGTTGGGCCGGTACTTACGAGTTACTCACCAAGGGCCAGTTCTTC. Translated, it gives CASSGRRRWAGTYELLTKGQFF.

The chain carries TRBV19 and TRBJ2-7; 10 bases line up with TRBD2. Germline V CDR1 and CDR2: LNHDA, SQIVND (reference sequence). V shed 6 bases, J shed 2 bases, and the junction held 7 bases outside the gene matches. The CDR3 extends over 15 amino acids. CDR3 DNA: TGTGCCAGTAGCTCTTCGACTAGCGGGCCCTACGAGCAGTACTTC. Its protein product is CASSSSTSGPYEQYF.

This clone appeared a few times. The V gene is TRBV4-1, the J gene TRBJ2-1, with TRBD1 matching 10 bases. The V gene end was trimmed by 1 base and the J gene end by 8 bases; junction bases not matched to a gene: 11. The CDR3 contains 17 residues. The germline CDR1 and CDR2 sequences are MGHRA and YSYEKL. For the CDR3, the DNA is TGCGCCAGCAGCCAAGGGAGTCGGGGACAGGGGTCGGATGAGCAGTTCTTC. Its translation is CASSQGSRGQGSDEQFF.

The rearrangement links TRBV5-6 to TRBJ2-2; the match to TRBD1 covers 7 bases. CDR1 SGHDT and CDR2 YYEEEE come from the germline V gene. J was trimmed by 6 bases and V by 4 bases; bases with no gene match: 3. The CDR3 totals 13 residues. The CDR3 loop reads CASSQGDPGELFF. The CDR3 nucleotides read TGTGCCAGCAGCCAGGGGGATCCCGGGGAGCTGTTTTTT. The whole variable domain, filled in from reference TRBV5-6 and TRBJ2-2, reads DAGVTQSPTHLIKTRGQQVTLRCSPKSGHDTVSWYQQALGQGPQFIFQYYEEEERQRGNFPDRFSGHQFPNYSSELNVNALLLGDSALYLCASSQGDPGELFFGEGSRLTVL.

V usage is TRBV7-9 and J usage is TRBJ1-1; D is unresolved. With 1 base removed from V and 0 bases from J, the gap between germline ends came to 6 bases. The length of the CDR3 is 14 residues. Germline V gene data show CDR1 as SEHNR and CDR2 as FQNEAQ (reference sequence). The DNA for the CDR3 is TGTGCCAGCAGCTTAGACGTATTGAACACTGAAGCTTTCTTT. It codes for CASSLDVLNTEAFF.

The CDR3 DNA reads as TGTGCCTGGAGTGATCCATCTAGGGTTGGGGGCTACACCTTC. Protein product: CAWSDPSRVGGYTF. J is TRBJ1-2 and V is TRBV30; no definite D call. Trimming left V 1 base short and J 8 bases short, with 17 bases between. The CDR3 has 14 amino acids. Germline-derived CDR1 and CDR2 are GTSNPN and SVGIG (reference sequence).

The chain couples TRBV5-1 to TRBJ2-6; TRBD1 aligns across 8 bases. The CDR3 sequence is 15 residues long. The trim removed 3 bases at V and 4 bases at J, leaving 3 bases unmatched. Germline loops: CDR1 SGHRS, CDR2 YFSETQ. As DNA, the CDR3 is TGCGCCAGCAGCTGGACAGGGTCCGGGGCCAACGTCCTGACTTTC. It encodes CASSWTGSGANVLTF.

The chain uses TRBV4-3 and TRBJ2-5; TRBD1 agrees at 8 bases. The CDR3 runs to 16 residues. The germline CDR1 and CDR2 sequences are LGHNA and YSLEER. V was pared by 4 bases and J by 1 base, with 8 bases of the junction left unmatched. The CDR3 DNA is TGCGCCAGCAGCCGAGAGATCGGGACAGGCCAAGAGACCCAGTACTTC. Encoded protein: CASSREIGTGQETQYF.

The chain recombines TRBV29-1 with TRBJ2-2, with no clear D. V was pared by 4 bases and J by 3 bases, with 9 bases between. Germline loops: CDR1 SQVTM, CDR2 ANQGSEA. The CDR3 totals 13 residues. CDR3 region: CSVAAVYTGELFF. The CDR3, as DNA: TGCAGCGTTGCGGCAGTTTACACCGGGGAGCTGTTTTTT.

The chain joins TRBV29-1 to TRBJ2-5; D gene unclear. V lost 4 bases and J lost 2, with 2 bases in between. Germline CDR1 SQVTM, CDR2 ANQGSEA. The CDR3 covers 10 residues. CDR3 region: CSVGQETQYF. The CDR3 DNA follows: TGCAGCGTTGGACAAGAGACCCAGTACTTC.

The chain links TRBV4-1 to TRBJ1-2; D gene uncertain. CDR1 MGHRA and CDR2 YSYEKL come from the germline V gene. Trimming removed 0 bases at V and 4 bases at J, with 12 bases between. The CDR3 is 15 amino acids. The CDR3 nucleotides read TGCGCCAGCAGCCAAGAAGGCAGGACGGGCTATGGCTACACCTTC. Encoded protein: CASSQEGRTGYGYTF.

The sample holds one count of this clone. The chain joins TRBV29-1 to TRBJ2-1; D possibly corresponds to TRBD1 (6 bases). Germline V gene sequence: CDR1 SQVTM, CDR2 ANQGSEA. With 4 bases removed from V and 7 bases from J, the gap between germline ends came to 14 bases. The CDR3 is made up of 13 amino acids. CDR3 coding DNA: TGCAGCGTTGCGAGACAGGTAGGGAATGAGCAGTTCTTC. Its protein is CSVARQVGNEQFF.

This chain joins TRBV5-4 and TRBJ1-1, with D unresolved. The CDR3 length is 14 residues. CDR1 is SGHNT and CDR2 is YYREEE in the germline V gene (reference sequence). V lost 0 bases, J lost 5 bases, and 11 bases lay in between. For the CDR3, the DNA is TGTGCCAGCAGCTTGGGCGGCCGAACGACTGAAGCTTTCTTT. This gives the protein CASSLGGRTTEAFF.

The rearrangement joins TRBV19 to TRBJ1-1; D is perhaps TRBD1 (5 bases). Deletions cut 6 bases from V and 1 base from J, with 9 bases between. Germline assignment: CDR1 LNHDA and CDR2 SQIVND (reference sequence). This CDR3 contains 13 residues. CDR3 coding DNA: TGTGCCAGTAGCCCGACAGCGAACACTGAAGCTTTCTTT. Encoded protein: CASSPTANTEAFF.

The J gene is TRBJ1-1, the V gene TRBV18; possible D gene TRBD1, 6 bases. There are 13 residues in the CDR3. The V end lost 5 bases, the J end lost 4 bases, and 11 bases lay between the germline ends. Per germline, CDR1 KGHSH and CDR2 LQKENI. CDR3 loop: CASSEARGTEAFF. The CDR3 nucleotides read TGTGCCAGCTCAGAGGCCAGGGGCACTGAAGCTTTCTTT.

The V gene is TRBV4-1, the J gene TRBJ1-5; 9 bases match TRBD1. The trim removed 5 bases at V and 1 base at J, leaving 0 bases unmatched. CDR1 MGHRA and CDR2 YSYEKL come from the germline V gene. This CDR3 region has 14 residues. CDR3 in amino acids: CASSDRGSNQPQHF. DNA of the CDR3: TGCGCCAGCAGCGACAGGGGGAGCAATCAGCCCCAGCATTTT.